This is a list of T cell receptor beta chains from one sample in a study of Graves' ophthalmopathy and Graves' hyperthyroidism. TCRdb redid the calling of the multiplex PCR reads with MiXCR, one entry per CDR3 protein. This table holds 660,000 or so distinct CDR3 sequences, roughly two fifths found once. The specimen was peripheral blood. The receptors were sampled from an adult man with Graves' ophthalmopathy. Both conserved end residues are part of each CDR3. A D gene is named only where the DNA matches it firmly.

>TRBV11-2|TRBJ1-4|NA
CASSLDGSQWDEKLFF
>TRBV7-9|TRBJ2-7|TRBD1
CASSRAGTGTHEQYF
>TRBV6-6|TRBJ1-4|NA
CASRLAGANEKLFF
>TRBV19|TRBJ1-6|NA
CASSLSGRIDSPLHF
>TRBV29-1|TRBJ1-4|NA
CSLVTRQRGEKLFF
>TRBV7-9|TRBJ1-1|NA
CAWSRQIRGATEAFF
>TRBV14|TRBJ2-7|NA
CASSSYRGRSYEQYF
>TRBV12-3/TRBV12-4|TRBJ1-1|TRBD1
CASMGGPTGMNTEAFF
>TRBV7-9|TRBJ1-4|NA
CASDSLGYGPDSSNEKLFF
>TRBV2|TRBJ1-2|NA
CASRVAGVNGYTF